This T cell receptor (beta chain) was sequenced during a study of human T cells and chemical hapten exposure. TCRdb processed the RACE reads anew with MiXCR; each CDR3 protein has one entry. The data hold approximately 87,000 distinct CDR3 sequences, with around 10% observed a single time. Time point noted: patch test 2, 6 weeks after DPC sensitization. Treatment denoted: therapeutic diphenylcyclopropenone sensitization with weekly scalp DPC. There are many counts of this clonotype. CDR3 length: 15 residues. The V and J ends lost 6 bases and 1 base respectively, with 16 bases between them. Germline V lookup: CDR1 LNHDA, CDR2 SQIVND (reference sequence).

This receptor was taken from a woman between 40 and 55 years old with alopecia areata. Some clones in this sample may be carry-over from other donors' samples. The source material was whole blood, sampled in connection with sensitization to the hapten diphenylcyclopropenone (DPC). The chain joins TRBV19 to TRBJ2-7; D possibly corresponds to TRBD2 (6 bases). The CDR3 nucleotides read TGTGCCAGTAGCAGCGGGCCGTCCGGTTCCTACGAGCAGTACTTC. Protein: CASSSGPSGSYEQYF.